This T cell receptor beta chain is drawn from a study of PD-1 blockade in classical Hodgkin lymphoma. A note on this clone: Its target is unknown.

Time point: newly diagnosed, previously untreated cHL patient sample. TCRdb's table, derived via immunoSEQ multiplex PCR, lists solely in-frame clones and lacks some. The sample comprises some 70,000 clones, 93% of which are singletons, and roughly 2.7% rests with the top ten. Whole-study findings and limits: Underlying causes for the observed repertoire differences were not defined, possibly disease activity or prior therapy.

The CDR3 is made up of 13 amino acids. Trimming took 6 bases from V and 3 from J, leaving 10 bases between them. Germline-derived CDR1 and CDR2 are SGHNT and YENEEA. This receptor was identified in a human donor with classical Hodgkin lymphoma. The chain couples TRBV11-3 to TRBJ2-3; D ambiguous. The sequenced sample was peripheral blood mononuclear cells (PBMCs). In nucleotides, the CDR3 is TGTGCCAGCAGTGGACGGCCGACAGATACGCAGTATTTT. It is translated as CASSGRPTDTQYF.